The next 18 T cell receptor beta chains were all read from a single sample in a study of CD4+ T cells in melanoma. Here immunoSEQ multiplex PCR was the method, and the copy in TCRdb shows in-frame clones only, minus some. This table holds 9,300 or so clones, 55% to 75% found once. Sample: cells from a culture (not recorded whether cultured in vitro). The receptors were gathered from a human donor with melanoma.

The V gene is TRBV6-5, the J gene TRBJ1-4; D gene unclear. V lost 2 bases and J lost 8, with 9 bases in between. This CDR3 contains 13 residues. Germline V gene data show CDR1 as MNHEY and CDR2 as SVGAGI. The CDR3 nucleotides are TGTGCCAGCAGTTACAGAGTAGGGGAAAAACTGTTTTTT. Translated, it gives CASSYRVGEKLFF.

This clone was seen a single time. V and J are TRBV28 and TRBJ1-4, with D hard to call. The CDR3 is made up of 11 amino acids. Germline V gene sequence: CDR1 MDHEN, CDR2 SYDVKM. V was clipped by 5 bases and J by 5 bases, with 3 bases between them. The CDR3 nucleotides read TGTGCCAGCAGTGCGAATGAAAAACTGTTTTTT. Translated: CASSANEKLFF.

The J gene is TRBJ1-5, the V gene TRBV11-2; D uncertain. V was pared by 1 base and J by 7 bases, with 14 bases between. Germline-derived CDR1 and CDR2 are SGHAT and FQNNGV. This CDR3 spans 15 amino acids. The CDR3 is CASSLGLPGIQPQHF. The CDR3 coding sequence is TGTGCCAGCAGCTTAGGCCTTCCCGGGATCCAGCCCCAGCATTTT.

This chain links TRBV18 with TRBJ1-6; D is undetermined. Trimming left V 5 bases short and J 7 bases short, with 15 bases between. This CDR3 has 15 amino acids. The germline CDR1 and CDR2 sequences are KGHSH and LQKENI. The CDR3 coding sequence is TGTGCCAGCTCAGAAATTGGCAACCCAAATTCACCCCTCCACTTT. Protein sequence: CASSEIGNPNSPLHF.

The chain combines TRBV7-7 with TRBJ1-3; 7 bases fit TRBD1. V was pared by 4 bases and J by 0 bases, with 15 bases of the junction left unmatched. Germline CDR1 reads SSHAT; CDR2 reads FNYEAQ (reference sequence). The CDR3 runs to 19 residues. This CDR3 is CASSSHLSTGWASGNTIYF. The CDR3 bases are TGTGCCAGCAGCTCCCACCTCTCGACAGGGTGGGCCTCTGGAAACACCATATATTTT.

The chain couples TRBV6-6 to TRBJ2-3; the D gene could be TRBD1 or TRBD2 (5 bases each). The CDR3 runs to 15 residues. The germline V and J ends were trimmed by 5 bases and 0 bases, with 12 bases remaining between them. From germline, CDR1 is MNHNY and CDR2 SVGAGI (reference sequence). The CDR3 loop is CASSAGTLSTDTQYF. DNA of the CDR3: TGTGCCAGCAGTGCCGGGACCCTTAGCACAGATACGCAGTATTTT.

The V and J genes are TRBV5-4 and TRBJ2-1; D call uncertain. V gave up 0 bases and J gave up 4 bases, with 8 bases separating them. CDR1 is SGHNT and CDR2 is YYREEE in the germline V gene (reference sequence). The CDR3 loop spans 14 amino acids. CDR3 in amino acids: CASSLESPYNEQFF. The CDR3 bases are TGTGCCAGCAGCTTGGAAAGTCCATACAATGAGCAGTTCTTC.

This chain joins TRBV6-5 and TRBJ1-1; D may be TRBD1 (5 bases). With 0 bases removed from V and 5 bases from J, the gap between germline ends came to 7 bases. This CDR3 is 13 amino acids long. In germline, CDR1 is MNHEY, CDR2 SVGAGI. CDR3 region: CASSYSGTTEAFF. The CDR3 DNA reads TGTGCCAGCAGTTACTCAGGGACGACTGAAGCTTTCTTT.

This clone has a handful of counts. The rearrangement links TRBV4-1 to TRBJ2-2; TRBD1 matches 7 bases. Germline CDR1 reads MGHRA; CDR2 reads YSYEKL. V was clipped by 0 bases and J by 9 bases; unmatched bases: 10. CDR3 length: 16 amino acids. CDR3 loop: CASSQELGQRRRELFF. The DNA for the CDR3 is TGCGCCAGCAGCCAAGAACTGGGACAGCGGCGCCGGGAGCTGTTTTTT.

This clone was recorded a few times. This rearrangement joins TRBV14 to TRBJ2-1, with a weak D call TRBD2 (7 bases). The germline V and J ends were trimmed by 3 bases and 8 bases, with 17 bases remaining between them. The CDR3 has 15 amino acids. Looked up from germline, CDR1 is SGHDN and CDR2 is FVKESK. CDR3 sequence (DNA): TGTGCCAGCAGCCAGGGGGGGAACAGGGTCCATGAGCAGTTCTTC. Translation: CASSQGGNRVHEQFF.

This clone appeared once. V usage is TRBV4-2 and J usage is TRBJ1-1, with D unresolved. Germline V gene lookup returns CDR1 LGHNA and CDR2 YNFKEQ. The CDR3 sequence is 14 residues long. Trimming took off 1 base at V and 0 bases at J, with 6 bases between the two ends. CDR3 in DNA: TGTGCCAGCAGCCAAGCGGGTATGAACACTGAAGCTTTCTTT. Translated, it gives CASSQAGMNTEAFF.

The chain has TRBV7-8 and TRBJ2-5, with D unclear. The J call may be wrong; the DNA end is better matched by TRBJ2-7. The CDR3 runs to 14 residues. CDR1 SGHVS and CDR2 FQNEAQ come from the germline V gene. CDR3 in DNA: TGTGCCAGCAGCCCTAGGACCGTTTCCTACGAGCAGTACTTC. It codes for CASSPRTVSYEQYF.

The chain employs TRBV29-1 and TRBJ2-3, with D perhaps matching TRBD1 (6 bases). This CDR3 is built from 13 residues. Germline V gene sequence: CDR1 SQVTM, CDR2 ANQGSEA. Trimming removed 8 bases at V and 1 base at J, with 13 bases between. The CDR3 reads CSSDEGGTDTQYF. The CDR3 nucleotides read TGCAGCTCCGACGAGGGGGGCACAGATACGCAGTATTTT.

The chain has TRBV4-1 and TRBJ1-5, with D unresolved. CDR3 length: 15 residues. The germline V gene encodes CDR1 MGHRA and CDR2 YSYEKL. V was trimmed by 0 bases and J by 5 bases, leaving 11 bases between them. CDR3 sequence reads: CASSQDWAVYQPQHF. Here the CDR3 DNA reads TGCGCCAGCAGCCAAGATTGGGCAGTCTATCAGCCCCAGCATTTT.

This clone was counted between two and nine times. The chain employs TRBV11-2 and TRBJ1-6, with 7 bases fitting TRBD1. This CDR3 comprises 15 residues. Germline loops: CDR1 SGHAT, CDR2 FQNNGV. Unmatched junction bases numbered 9, after V lost 4 bases and J lost 9 bases. This chain's CDR3 is CASSWQGVGTSPLHF. In DNA form, the CDR3 reads TGTGCCAGCAGCTGGCAGGGGGTCGGTACTTCACCCCTCCACTTT.

V usage is TRBV9 and J usage is TRBJ2-2, with 7 bases lining up with TRBD2. The V gene end was trimmed by 4 bases and the J gene end by 6 bases; junction bases not matched to a gene: 12. The CDR3 has 16 residues. Germline V lookup: CDR1 SGDLS, CDR2 YYNGEE. This chain's CDR3 is CASSPSGGFQAGELFF. The CDR3, as DNA: TGTGCCAGCAGCCCCTCGGGAGGATTCCAGGCCGGGGAGCTGTTTTTT.

The genes are TRBV9 and TRBJ1-2, with no clear D. Trimming stripped 0 bases from V and 1 base from J, with 13 bases between. CDR1 is SGDLS and CDR2 is YYNGEE in the germline V gene. This CDR3 has 16 residues. CDR3 sequence reads: CASSVGRQVRNYGYTF. In DNA form, the CDR3 reads TGTGCCAGCAGCGTAGGTCGGCAAGTCCGTAACTATGGCTACACCTTC.

V is TRBV6-1 and J is TRBJ1-2, with D unclear. Trimming took 2 bases from V and 6 from J, leaving 13 bases between them. Germline V gene data show CDR1 as MNHNS and CDR2 as SASEGT. The CDR3 extends over 14 amino acids. CDR3 nucleotide sequence: TGTGCCAGCAGTGAAAATTGGGCAGCCGATGGCTACACCTTC. It translates to CASSENWAADGYTF.